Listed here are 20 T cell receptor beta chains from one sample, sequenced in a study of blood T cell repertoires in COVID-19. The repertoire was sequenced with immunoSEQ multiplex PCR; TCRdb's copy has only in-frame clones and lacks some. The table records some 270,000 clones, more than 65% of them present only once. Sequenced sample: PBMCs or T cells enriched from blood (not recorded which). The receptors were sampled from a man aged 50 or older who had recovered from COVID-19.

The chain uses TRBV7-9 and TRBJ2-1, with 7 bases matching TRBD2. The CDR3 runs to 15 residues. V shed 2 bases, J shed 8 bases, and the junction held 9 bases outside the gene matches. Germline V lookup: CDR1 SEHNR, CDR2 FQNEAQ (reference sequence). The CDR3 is CASSLSGMKVDEQFF. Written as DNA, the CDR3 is TGTGCCAGCAGCTTAAGCGGGATGAAGGTCGATGAGCAGTTCTTC.

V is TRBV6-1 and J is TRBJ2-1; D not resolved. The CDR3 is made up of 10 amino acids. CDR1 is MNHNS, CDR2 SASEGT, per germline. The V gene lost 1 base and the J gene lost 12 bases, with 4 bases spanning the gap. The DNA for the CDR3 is TGTGCCAGCAGTGAAGGCGGGCAGTTCTTC. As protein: CASSEGGQFF.

The CDR3 protein is CASSLTAVFF. CDR3 coding DNA: TGTGCCAGCAGTCTAACAGCAGTTTTCTTT. This chain joins TRBV2 and TRBJ1-1; the D is unclear. Germline CDR1 reads SNHLY; CDR2 reads FYNNEI. Trimming pared 5 bases from V and 13 bases from J, leaving 11 bases between. There are 10 residues in the CDR3.

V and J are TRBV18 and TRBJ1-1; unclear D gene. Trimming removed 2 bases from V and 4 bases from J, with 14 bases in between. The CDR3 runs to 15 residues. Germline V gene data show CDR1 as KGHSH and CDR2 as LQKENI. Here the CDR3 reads CASSPSRELGTEAFF. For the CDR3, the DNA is TGTGCCAGCTCACCATCCCGGGAGCTGGGCACTGAAGCTTTCTTT.

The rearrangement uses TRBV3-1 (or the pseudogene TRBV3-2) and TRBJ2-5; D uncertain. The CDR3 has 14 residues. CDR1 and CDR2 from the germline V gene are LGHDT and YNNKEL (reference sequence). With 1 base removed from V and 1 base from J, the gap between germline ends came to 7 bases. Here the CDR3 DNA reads TGTGCCAGCAGCCAAGCACAGTTCCAAGAGACCCAGTACTTC. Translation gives CASSQAQFQETQYF.

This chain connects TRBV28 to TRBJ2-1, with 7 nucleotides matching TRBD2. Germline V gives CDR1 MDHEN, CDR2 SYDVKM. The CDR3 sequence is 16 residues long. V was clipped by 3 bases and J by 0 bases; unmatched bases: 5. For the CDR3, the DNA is TGTGCCAGCAGTTTTCGAATAGCGGGCTCCTACAATGAGCAGTTCTTC. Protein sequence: CASSFRIAGSYNEQFF.

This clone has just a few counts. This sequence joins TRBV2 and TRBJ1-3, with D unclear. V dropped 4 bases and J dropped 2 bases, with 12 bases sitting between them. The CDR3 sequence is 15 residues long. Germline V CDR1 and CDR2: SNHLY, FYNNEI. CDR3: CASSANSLPGNTIYF. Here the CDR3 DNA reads TGTGCCAGCAGTGCAAACAGCCTCCCTGGAAACACCATATATTTT.

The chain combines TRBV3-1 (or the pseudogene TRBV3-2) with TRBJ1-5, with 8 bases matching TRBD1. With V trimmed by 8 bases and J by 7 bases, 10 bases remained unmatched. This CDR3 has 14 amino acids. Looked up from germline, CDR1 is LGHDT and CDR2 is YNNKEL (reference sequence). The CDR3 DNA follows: TGTGCCAGCCGGCAGTCAGGGGGCGACCAGCCCCAGCATTTT. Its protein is CASRQSGGDQPQHF.

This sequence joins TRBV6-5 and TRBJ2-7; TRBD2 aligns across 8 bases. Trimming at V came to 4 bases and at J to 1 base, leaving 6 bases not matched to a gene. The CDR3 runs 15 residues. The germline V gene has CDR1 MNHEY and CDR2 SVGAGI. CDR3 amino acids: CASSSWAGGSYEQYF. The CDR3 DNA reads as TGTGCCAGCAGTTCCTGGGCGGGGGGATCCTACGAGCAGTACTTC.

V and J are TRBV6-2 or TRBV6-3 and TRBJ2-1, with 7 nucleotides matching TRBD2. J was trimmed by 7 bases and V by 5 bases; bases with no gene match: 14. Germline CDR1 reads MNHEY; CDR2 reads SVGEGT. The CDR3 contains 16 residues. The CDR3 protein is CASSDHRSLGGNEQFF. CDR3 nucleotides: TGTGCCAGCAGTGACCACAGGAGCCTCGGGGGGAATGAGCAGTTCTTC.

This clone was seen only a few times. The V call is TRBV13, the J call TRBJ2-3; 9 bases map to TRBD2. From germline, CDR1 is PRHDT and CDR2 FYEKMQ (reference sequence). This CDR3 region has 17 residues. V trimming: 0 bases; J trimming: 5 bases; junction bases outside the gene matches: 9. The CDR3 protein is CASSLGGGGGAGDTQYF. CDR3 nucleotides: TGTGCCAGCAGCTTAGGAGGTGGCGGGGGGGCCGGAGATACGCAGTATTTT.

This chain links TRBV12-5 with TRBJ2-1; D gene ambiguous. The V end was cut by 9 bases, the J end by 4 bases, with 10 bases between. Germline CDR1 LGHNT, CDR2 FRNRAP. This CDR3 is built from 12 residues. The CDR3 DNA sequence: TGTGCTAGCGCACCGACATACAATGAGCAGTTCTTC. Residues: CASAPTYNEQFF.

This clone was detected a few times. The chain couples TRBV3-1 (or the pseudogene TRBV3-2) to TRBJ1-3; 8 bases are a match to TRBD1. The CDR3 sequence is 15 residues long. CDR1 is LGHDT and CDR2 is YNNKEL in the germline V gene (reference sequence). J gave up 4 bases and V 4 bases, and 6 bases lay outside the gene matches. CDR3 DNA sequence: TGTGCCAGCAGCCTCTTGACAGGGGAAGGAAACACCATATATTTT. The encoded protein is CASSLLTGEGNTIYF.

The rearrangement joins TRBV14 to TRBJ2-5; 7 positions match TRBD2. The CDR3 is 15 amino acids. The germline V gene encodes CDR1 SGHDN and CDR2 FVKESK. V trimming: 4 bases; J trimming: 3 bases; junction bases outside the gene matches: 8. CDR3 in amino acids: CASSPVGAGEETQYF. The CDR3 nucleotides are TGTGCCAGCAGCCCTGTCGGCGCGGGAGAAGAGACCCAGTACTTC.

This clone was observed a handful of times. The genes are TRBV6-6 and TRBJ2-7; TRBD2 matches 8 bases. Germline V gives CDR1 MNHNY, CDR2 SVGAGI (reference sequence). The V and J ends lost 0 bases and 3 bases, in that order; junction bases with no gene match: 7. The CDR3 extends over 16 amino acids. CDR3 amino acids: CASSYSGGEGGYEQYF. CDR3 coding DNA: TGTGCCAGCAGTTACTCCGGGGGGGAAGGAGGCTACGAGCAGTACTTC.

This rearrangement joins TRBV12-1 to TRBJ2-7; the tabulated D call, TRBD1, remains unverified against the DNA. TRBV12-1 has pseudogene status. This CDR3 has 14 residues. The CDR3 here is CASSYRYRDYEQYF. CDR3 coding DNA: TGTGCCAGCAGCTACCGATACAGGGACTACGAGCAGTACTTC.

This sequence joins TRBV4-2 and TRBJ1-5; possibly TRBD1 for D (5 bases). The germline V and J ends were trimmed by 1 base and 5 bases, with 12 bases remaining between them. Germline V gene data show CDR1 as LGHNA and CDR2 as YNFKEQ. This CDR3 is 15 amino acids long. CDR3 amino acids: CASSQGGRVDQPQHF. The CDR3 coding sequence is TGTGCCAGCAGCCAAGGGGGCAGGGTGGATCAGCCCCAGCATTTT.

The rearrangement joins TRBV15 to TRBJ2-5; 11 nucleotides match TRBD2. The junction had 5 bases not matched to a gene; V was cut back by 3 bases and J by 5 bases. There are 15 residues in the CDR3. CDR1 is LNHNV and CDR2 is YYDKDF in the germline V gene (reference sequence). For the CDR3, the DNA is TGTGCCACCAGCAGTTTAGCGGGAGGGCCGGAGACCCAGTACTTC. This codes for CATSSLAGGPETQYF.

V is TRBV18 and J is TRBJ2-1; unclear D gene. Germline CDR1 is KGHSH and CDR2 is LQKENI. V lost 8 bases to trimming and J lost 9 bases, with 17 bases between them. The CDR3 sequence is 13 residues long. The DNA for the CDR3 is TGTGCCAGCCGCCCCGTCGGAGTAGGTGAGCAGTTCTTC. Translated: CASRPVGVGEQFF. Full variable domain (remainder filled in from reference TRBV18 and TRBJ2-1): NAGVMQNPRHLVRRRGQEARLRCSPMKGHSHVYWYRQLPEEGLKFMVYLQKENIIDESGMPKERFSAEFPKEGPSILRIQQVVRGDSAAYFCASRPVGVGEQFFGPGTRLTVL.

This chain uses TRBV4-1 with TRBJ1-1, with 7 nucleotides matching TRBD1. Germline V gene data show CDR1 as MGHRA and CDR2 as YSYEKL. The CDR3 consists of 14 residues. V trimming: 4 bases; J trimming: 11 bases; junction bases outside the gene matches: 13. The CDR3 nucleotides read TGCGCCAGCAGCCCTCGGACAGGCGAGGGGATGGCTTTCTTT. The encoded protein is CASSPRTGEGMAFF.